Sequencing of this TCR beta chain was carried out in a study of beta chain features in type 1 diabetes. Overall study findings and caveats: TCRB CDR3s were moderately but significantly shorter in Type 1 diabetes patients in all four CD4+ subsets.

The study reverse transcribed the entire isolated RNA, so it sequenced expressed TCRB transcripts. It was found that naive, central memory and regulatory T cell samples averaged around 3.6 million reads. Assay: immunoSEQ multiplex PCR; the TCRdb copy retains only in-frame clones and omits some. The sample holds some 140,000 clones; 9% are singletons and the top ten take roughly 0.75%. In germline, CDR1 is KGHSH, CDR2 LQKENI. V was pared by 2 bases and J by 4 bases, with 9 bases between. This CDR3 comprises 14 residues. Sampling consisted of one heparinised blood draw per donor, averaging about 110 mL. As concerns this clone: The antigen is undetermined.

V usage is TRBV18 and J usage is TRBJ1-3, with D unclear. The sequencing input was central memory CD4+ T cells from blood. This clonotype originated in a man aged 25 to 40 with type 1 diabetes. CDR3 amino acids: CASSPKVEGNTIYF. CDR3 bases: TGTGCCAGCTCACCAAAGGTGGAGGGAAACACCATATATTTT.